The TCR beta chain under discussion was sequenced for a study of Graves' ophthalmopathy and Graves' hyperthyroidism. All donors with ophthalmopathy were recorded as having moderate-to-severe activity, CAS ≥3, NOSPECS ≥4 and a duration under 3 months. Patients with other autoimmune diseases, uncontrolled infections, pregnancy or lactation were excluded. The germline gives CDR1 LNHDA, CDR2 SQIVND (reference sequence). The length of the CDR3 is 14 residues. V was pared by 7 bases and J by 0 bases, with 10 bases between. The study amplified TCR beta CDR3 regions using RNA transcripts. First-round RT-PCR employed HTBI primers, with a second-round multiplex PCR after it. MiXCR, applied by TCRdb to the multiplex PCR reads, yields one record per CDR3 protein. The data hold 170,000 or so distinct CDR3 sequences, with roughly two fifths observed a single time. This clonotype has a count of ten or more.

The sample was peripheral blood. The rearrangement links TRBV19 to TRBJ1-3; D remains unclear. This clonotype was obtained from a woman in her thirties or forties with Graves' ophthalmopathy. The CDR3 DNA follows: TGTGCCAGTACGTTGCGGGCCTCTGGAAACACCATATATTTT. Protein: CASTLRASGNTIYF.